One sample yielded the 25 T cell receptor beta chains listed below, sequenced in a study of T cells in women clearing cervical HPV infection. Some clones are missing from TCRdb's copy, which holds only in-frame ones; the method was immunoSEQ multiplex PCR. The sample shows roughly 20,000 clones, and about 5% sits with its ten largest clones. What was sequenced was blood buffy coat. The receptors stem from a woman between 18 and 70 years old with a cervical HPV16 infection that either progressed to CIN3+ or cleared (not recorded which).

To note about this clone: The read is 3 residues too short to cover the CDR3 end, so that end is filled in from the germline J gene. The chain uses TRBV4-1 and TRBJ2-3; D gene ambiguous. The V end was cut by 0 bases, the J end by 5 bases, with 6 bases between. The CDR3 is made up of 13 amino acids. The germline CDR1 and CDR2 sequences are MGHRA and YSYEKL. Here the CDR3 reads CASSQDPVDTQYF. The part of the CDR3 DNA that was read is TGCGCCAGCAGCCAAGATCCGGTAGATACG.

To note about this clone: From the germline J gene comes the end of the CDR3, since the read stops 3 residues before it. The rearrangement joins TRBV28 to TRBJ2-1; 11 nucleotides match TRBD1. The junction had 2 bases not matched to a gene; V was cut back by 5 bases and J by 8 bases. In germline, CDR1 is MDHEN, CDR2 SYDVKM. This CDR3 region has 13 residues. CDR3 DNA (partial): TGTGCCAGCAGTGGGACAGGGGGTTATGAG. Amino acids: CASSGTGGYE. The whole CDR3 protein reads CASSGTGGYEQFF.

A note on this clone: The read ends 3 residues shy of where the CDR3 ends; the end is completed using the germline J gene. The chain joins TRBV6-2 or TRBV6-3 to TRBJ1-1; TRBD1 agrees at 7 bases. Germline loops: CDR1 MNHEY, CDR2 SVGEGT. This CDR3 has 12 amino acids. V was clipped by 7 bases and J by 7 bases; unmatched bases: 6. CDR3 protein: CASNLRTGEAFF. The part of the CDR3 DNA that was read is TGTGCCAGCAACCTCCGGACAGGTGAA.

In regard to this clone: The sequence runs out 3 residues before the end of the CDR3; the remainder is reconstructed from the germline J gene. This chain joins TRBV7-7 and TRBJ2-5, with 8 nucleotides matching TRBD2. There are 15 residues in the CDR3. J was trimmed by 5 bases and V by 1 base; bases with no gene match: 6. The V gene's germline CDR1 is SSHAT and CDR2 FNYEAQ (reference sequence). CDR3 loop: CASSLDGGAMETQYF. The sequenced CDR3 bases are TGTGCCAGCAGCTTAGACGGGGGGGCCATGGAGACC.

As regards this clone: With the read ending 3 residues before the CDR3 end, the germline J gene is used to fill in that end. V is TRBV18 and J is TRBJ1-1, with 9 bases fitting TRBD1. Trimming cost V 5 bases and J 1 base; bases outside gene matches: 5. Per the germline V gene, CDR1 is KGHSH and CDR2 is LQKENI. CDR3 size: 15 residues. The covered CDR3 bases are TGTGCCAGCTCAGGACAGGGGTCGTCGAACACTGAA. It is translated as CASSGQGSSNTE. The CDR3, in full, reads CASSGQGSSNTEAFF.

CDR3 sequence: CASSYSTSGGITDTQYF. Partial CDR3 DNA: TGTGCCAGCAGTTACTCGACTAGCGGGGGTATAACGGATACG. J is TRBJ2-3 and V is TRBV6-2 or TRBV6-3, with 12 bases identical to TRBD2. With the read ending 3 residues before the CDR3 end, the germline J gene is used to fill in that end. Trimming at V came to 0 bases and at J to 6 bases, leaving 7 bases not matched to a gene. The CDR3 is 17 amino acids. The V gene's germline CDR1 is MNHEY and CDR2 SVGEGT.

A remark on this clone: The CDR3 end is not reached by the read, which stops 3 residues before it; the germline J gene fills it in. The V call is TRBV7-3, the J call TRBJ2-3; TRBD1 agrees at 8 bases. The CDR3 has 16 amino acids. J lost 3 bases, V lost 1 base, and 6 bases had no gene match. Germline values: CDR1 SGHTA, CDR2 FQGTGA. The CDR3 protein is CASSLSGTGRTDTQYF. CDR3 DNA (partial): TGTGCCAGCAGCTTAAGCGGGACAGGCCGTACAGATACG.

About this clone: The read is 3 residues too short to cover the CDR3 end, so that end is filled in from the germline J gene. This chain joins TRBV6-1 and TRBJ1-5; D is possibly TRBD1 (5 bases). Germline CDR1 and CDR2: MNHNS and SASEGT. The CDR3 contains 13 residues. Trimming pared 3 bases from V and 6 bases from J, leaving 9 bases between. CDR3 amino acids: CASSEGGSQPQHF. CDR3 DNA, as far as it was read: TGTGCCAGCAGTGAGGGGGGGAGTCAGCCC.

As concerns this clone: The read terminates 3 residues ahead of where the CDR3 ends, so the germline J gene completes it. The chain recombines TRBV7-2 with TRBJ1-4; D unresolved. This CDR3 has 14 residues. V was trimmed by 5 bases and J by 7 bases, leaving 14 bases between them. Germline assignment: CDR1 SGHTA and CDR2 FQGNSA. The sequenced part of the CDR3 DNA is TGTGCCAGCAGCCCTAGAGGCGCGCCTGAAAAA. It is translated as CASSPRGAPEK. The full CDR3 sequence reads CASSPRGAPEKLFF.

A remark on this clone: The CDR3 goes on 3 residues after the read ends, and that part is filled in from the germline J gene. This chain uses TRBV20-1 with TRBJ1-6; TRBD1 is a possible D gene (6 bases). V lost 4 bases and J lost 3, with 19 bases in between. The germline V gene has CDR1 DFQATT and CDR2 SNEGSKA (reference sequence). CDR3 length: 17 residues. The CDR3 bases that were read are TGCAGTGCTAACCCGACAGGTCCTCGCGACTATAATTCACCC. Its protein is CSANPTGPRDYNSP. The full CDR3 is CSANPTGPRDYNSPLHF.

Turning to this clone: The read halts 3 residues ahead of the CDR3 end, with the missing end drawn from the germline J gene. The V and J genes are TRBV5-1 and TRBJ2-7; 10 bases map to TRBD2. Germline V CDR1 and CDR2: SGHRS, YFSETQ. This CDR3 has 15 amino acids. Trimming at V came to 4 bases and at J to 3 bases, leaving 7 bases not matched to a gene. The CDR3 DNA, read in part, is TGCGCCAGCAGCCCAGAGACTAGCGGGTTCTACGAG. Amino acids: CASSPETSGFYE. The entire CDR3 is CASSPETSGFYEQYF.

On this clone itself: The read gets to within 3 residues of the CDR3 end, and the germline J gene fills in the rest. The V gene is TRBV5-1, the J gene TRBJ2-3; 9 bases line up with TRBD2. Trimming cost V 1 base and J 5 bases; bases outside gene matches: 5. The CDR3 has 15 amino acids. Germline assignment: CDR1 SGHRS and CDR2 YFSETQ. Incomplete CDR3 DNA: TGCGCCAGCAGCTTGAGGGGACTAGCAGGAGATACG. As protein: CASSLRGLAGDT. The whole CDR3 protein is CASSLRGLAGDTQYF.

The DNA read from the CDR3 is TGTGCCAGCACGTCGGTCACAGATACG. Amino acids: CASTSVTDT. The whole CDR3 sequence reads CASTSVTDTQYF. V gene TRBV7-3 combines with J gene TRBJ2-3; no clear D. The sequenced fragment ends 3 residues before the CDR3 boundary, so the rest is inferred from the germline J gene. Germline V gene sequence: CDR1 SGHTA, CDR2 FQGTGA. CDR3 length: 12 residues. The V end was cut by 7 bases, the J end by 2 bases, with 7 bases between.

Turning to this clone: The observed sequence ends 3 residues before the CDR3 terminus, with the missing tail filled in from the germline J gene. The V and J genes are TRBV7-3 and TRBJ1-6; D gene ambiguous. The CDR3 totals 14 residues. Germline V gene sequence: CDR1 SGHTA, CDR2 FQGTGA. The germline V and J ends were trimmed by 2 bases and 8 bases, with 10 bases remaining between them. CDR3 residues: CASSLRPGYSPLHF. The sequenced part of the CDR3 DNA is TGTGCCAGCAGCTTACGACCAGGTTATTCACCC.

Points on this clone: The CDR3 end lies 3 residues beyond the end of the read and is filled in from the germline J gene. The V and J genes are TRBV20-1 and TRBJ1-4, with D possibly TRBD1 on 5 matching bases. Germline V gives CDR1 DFQATT, CDR2 SNEGSKA (reference sequence). The CDR3 consists of 15 residues. The CDR3 reads CSARDGQGDFGKLFF. The CDR3 bases that were read are TGCAGTGCTAGAGACGGCCAGGGAGACTTCGGGAAA.

A remark on this clone: Sequencing ends 3 residues short of the CDR3 end; the germline J gene provides the rest. The chain joins TRBV6-1 to TRBJ2-5, with TRBD2 matching over 11 bases. CDR1 is MNHNS and CDR2 is SASEGT in the germline V gene. With 4 bases clipped from V and 2 bases from J, the junction kept 6 bases outside the gene matches. The CDR3 spans 16 residues. The DNA read from the CDR3 is TGTGCCAGCAGTGGCTTCAGACTAGCGGGGCAAGAGACC. This encodes CASSGFRLAGQET. The entire CDR3 reads CASSGFRLAGQETQYF.

With respect to this clone: The CDR3 is cut off 3 residues early in the read; its end comes from the germline J gene. The rearrangement links TRBV14 to TRBJ1-2; D perhaps matches TRBD1 (5 bases). V was shortened by 4 bases and J by 3 bases, with 12 bases between the two germline ends. The CDR3 has 14 amino acids. Germline values: CDR1 SGHDN, CDR2 FVKESK. The chain's CDR3 is CASSRLDNDYGYTF. The sequenced part of the CDR3 DNA is TGTGCCAGCAGCCGACTGGACAATGACTATGGC.

Turning to this clone: The CDR3 end is not reached by the read, which stops 3 residues before it; the germline J gene fills it in. The genes are TRBV20-1 and TRBJ2-5; D is perhaps TRBD1 (6 bases). The V gene lost 3 bases and the J gene lost 5 bases, with 13 bases spanning the gap. CDR1 DFQATT and CDR2 SNEGSKA come from the germline V gene (reference sequence). This CDR3 region has 13 residues. The sequenced part of the CDR3 DNA is TGCAGTGCTAGCCGGACAGCAAAGGAGACC. Protein: CSASRTAKET. The CDR3 as a whole reads CSASRTAKETQYF.

Comment on this clone: Read coverage stops 3 residues before the CDR3 terminus; the germline J gene supplies the remainder. The J gene is TRBJ1-1, the V gene TRBV18, with 8 positions matching TRBD1. V shed 4 bases and J 5 bases; nucleotides not matched to a gene: 9. In germline, CDR1 is KGHSH, CDR2 LQKENI. The CDR3 loop spans 15 amino acids. CDR3 sequence reads: CASSRQGFGNTEAFF. CDR3 DNA (partial): TGTGCCAGCTCACGACAGGGGTTCGGTAATACTGAA.

Notes on this clone: The CDR3 end lies 3 residues beyond the end of the read and is filled in from the germline J gene. The chain is built from TRBV20-1 and TRBJ1-2; D may be TRBD1 (5 bases). CDR1 and CDR2 from the germline V gene are DFQATT and SNEGSKA (reference sequence). The CDR3 is 11 residues long. V gave up 6 bases and J gave up 5 bases, with 10 bases separating them. The CDR3 DNA, read in part, is TGCAGTGCCGCTAGACAGTATGGC. This gives the protein CSAARQYG. The whole CDR3 protein is CSAARQYGYTF.

This CDR3 is CSAPGQGAEKLFF. The CDR3 bases that were read are TGCAGTGCACCGGGACAGGGGGCTGAGAAG. V and J are TRBV20-1 and TRBJ2-2; 12 nucleotides match TRBD1. The read falls 3 residues short of the CDR3 end, and the missing part is taken from the germline J gene. Germline values: CDR1 DFQATT, CDR2 SNEGSKA (reference sequence). This CDR3 is built from 13 residues.

Turning to this clone: The CDR3 extends 3 residues past the end of the read, so its final part is completed from the germline J gene. The chain employs TRBV7-2 and TRBJ1-4; no clear D. Germline lookup yields CDR1 SGHTA and CDR2 FQGNSA. Trimming removed 2 bases at V and 8 bases at J, with 12 bases between. The CDR3 sequence is 14 residues long. CDR3 DNA (partial): TGTGCCAGCAGCTTAATGTTTCCTAGGGAAAAA. It yields the protein CASSLMFPREK. Given in full, the CDR3 is CASSLMFPREKLFF.

The sequenced part of the CDR3 DNA is TGCAGCGTTGGGCTAGTTCGGACCGGGGAG. Translating it yields CSVGLVRTGE. The entire CDR3 protein is CSVGLVRTGELFF. This chain connects TRBV29-1 to TRBJ2-2; D gene unclear. Sequencing ends 3 residues short of the CDR3 end; the germline J gene provides the rest. The V gene lost 4 bases and the J gene lost 5 bases, with 11 bases spanning the gap. This CDR3 comprises 13 residues. Germline lookup yields CDR1 SQVTM and CDR2 ANQGSEA.

On this clone: The read halts 3 residues ahead of the CDR3 end, with the missing end drawn from the germline J gene. This chain joins TRBV10-3 and TRBJ2-1; 12 bases line up with TRBD1. V lost 9 bases and J lost 7; bases outside the gene matches: 10. Looked up from germline, CDR1 is ENHRY and CDR2 is SYGVKD. The CDR3 consists of 15 residues. CDR3 DNA (partial): TGTGCCATAAACGTTCCGGGACAGGGGGCGAATGAG. Residues: CAINVPGQGANE. The full CDR3 protein reads CAINVPGQGANEQFF.

Points on this clone: The observed sequence ends 3 residues before the CDR3 terminus, with the missing tail filled in from the germline J gene. This chain joins TRBV7-2 and TRBJ2-7; D not resolved. V gave up 5 bases and J gave up 1 base, with 3 bases separating them. The germline V gene encodes CDR1 SGHTA and CDR2 FQGNSA. This CDR3 comprises 11 residues. The CDR3 DNA, read in part, is TGTGCCAGCAGCCCGTCCTACGAG. This encodes CASSPSYE. The whole CDR3 protein is CASSPSYEQYF.